This T cell receptor beta chain was recorded in a study of T cells in Graves' hyperthyroidism and ophthalmopathy. Using about 10 ml of fresh peripheral blood, PBMCs were prepared. The sample holds many counts of this clonotype. V was clipped by 5 bases and J by 7 bases, with 12 bases between them. Germline CDR1 LNHDA, CDR2 SQIVND (reference sequence). The CDR3 is 13 residues long. Amplified TCR beta CDR3 regions derived from RNA transcripts. The HTBI set primed first-round TCR CDR3 RT-PCR. TCRdb used MiXCR to reprocess the multiplex PCR reads, holding one entry per CDR3 protein. The table includes approximately 520,000 distinct CDR3 sequences, approximately 25% detected once.

The rearrangement joins TRBV19 to TRBJ1-5; D ambiguous. This TCR was recovered from a young woman with Graves' ophthalmopathy. The specimen sequenced was blood. The CDR3 reads CASSARKDQPQHF. The CDR3 DNA is TGTGCCAGTAGTGCAAGGAAGGACCAGCCCCAGCATTTT. The complete variable domain, with remaining parts taken from reference TRBV19 and TRBJ1-5, reads DGGITQSPKYLFRKEGQNVTLSCEQNLNHDAMYWYRQDPGQGLRLIYYSQIVNDFQKGDIAEGYSVSREKKESFPLTVTSAQKNPTAFYLCASSARKDQPQHFGDGTRLSIL.